One sample yielded the 7 T cell receptor beta chains listed below, sequenced in a study of metastatic and nonmetastatic thyroid tumors. TCRdb re-called clones from the PCR reads using MiXCR. This sample has about 50,000 clones; less than 5% occur once, and the top ten carry over 8%. Patients had received no treatment of any kind before thyroid surgery. The sequencing input was blood. The receptors were gathered from a female donor with papillary thyroid cancer or a benign thyroid nodule (not recorded which). Some clones in this sample may be carry-over from other donors' samples.

Many counts were recorded for this clone. The J gene is TRBJ2-2, the V gene TRBV9; D not resolved. The CDR3 length is 15 residues. The ends were cut back, 4 bases at V and 1 base at J, with 11 bases in the middle. Germline assignment: CDR1 SGDLS and CDR2 YYNGEE. The CDR3 loop is CASSPWSQNTGELFF. CDR3 in DNA: TGTGCCAGCAGCCCGTGGTCCCAGAACACCGGGGAGCTGTTTTTT.

This clone was counted ten times or more. V and J are TRBV4-1 and TRBJ2-7; D is perhaps TRBD1 or TRBD2 (5 bases each). V was shortened by 1 base and J by 5 bases, with 18 bases between the two germline ends. The CDR3 loop spans 16 amino acids. Germline-derived CDR1 and CDR2 are MGHRA and YSYEKL. CDR3 DNA: TGCGCCAGCAGCCAAGGGGGGTGGCAGGGTAGCGACGAGCAGTACTTC. It codes for CASSQGGWQGSDEQYF.

This clone counts as medium-sized. The V gene is TRBV6-2 or TRBV6-3, the J gene TRBJ1-2, with D perhaps TRBD1 (6 bases). CDR1 is MNHEY, CDR2 SVGEGT, per germline. CDR3 length: 15 amino acids. V lost 6 bases to trimming and J lost 7 bases, with 21 bases between them. This CDR3 is CASRKNRVRQAGYTF. CDR3 in DNA: TGTGCCAGCAGGAAGAACAGGGTGAGGCAAGCTGGCTACACCTTC.

The chain combines TRBV20-1 with TRBJ1-6; unclear D gene. CDR1 DFQATT and CDR2 SNEGSKA come from the germline V gene (reference sequence). The CDR3 has 15 residues. Trimming took 6 bases from V and 9 from J, leaving 21 bases between them. The DNA for the CDR3 is TGCAGTGCCAGCATCGTGGGAGAGCAGAGTTCACCCCTCCACTTT. Its translation: CSASIVGEQSSPLHF.

This clone has a count of ten or more. V is TRBV5-1 and J is TRBJ2-3; 7 bases match TRBD1. This CDR3 has 15 residues. V lost 4 bases to trimming and J lost 0 bases; unmatched junction nucleotides: 5. CDR1 is SGHRS and CDR2 is YFSETQ in the germline V gene. Written as DNA, the CDR3 is TGCGCCAGCAGCCCAGGACAGGCCAGCACAGATACGCAGTATTTT. Translating gives CASSPGQASTDTQYF.

By sample fraction, this clone is medium-sized (0.01 to 0.1%). This chain connects TRBV12-3 or TRBV12-4 to TRBJ2-7; no firm D call. This CDR3 contains 14 residues. The germline V and J ends were trimmed by 1 base and 0 bases, with 7 bases remaining between them. Here the CDR3 reads CASSLGAVSYEQYF. CDR3 in DNA: TGTGCCAGCAGTTTAGGGGCGGTCTCCTACGAGCAGTACTTC.

The V gene is TRBV20-1, the J gene TRBJ1-6, with D unresolved. Looked up from germline, CDR1 is DFQATT and CDR2 is SNEGSKA (reference sequence). V was cut by 5 bases and J by 5 bases, with 7 bases left in between. There are 12 residues in the CDR3. The CDR3 DNA is TGCAGTGCTGTACAAAATAATTCACCCCTCCACTTT. Translated: CSAVQNNSPLHF.